This is a list of T cell receptor beta chains from one sample in a study of shared clonotypes between healthy human individuals. Profiling relied on immunoSEQ multiplex PCR, and the TCRdb table lists in-frame clones only, not all of them. The sample holds about 2 million clones; about 95% are singletons and the top ten take around 1%. Sequencing was carried out using naive CD8+ T cells sorted from blood. The receptors derive from a man between 18 and 29 years old in good health. Both conserved end residues are part of each CDR3. D genes are given only for firm matches. Clone size, where shown, is once, few, many, or a class for clones that have expanded.

v_call	d_call	j_call	clone_size	cdr3_aa	cdr3_nt
TRBV19	-	TRBJ1-5	-	CASSSGAHQPQHF	TGTGCCAGTAGTTCAGGGGCGCATCAGCCCCAGCATTTT
TRBV5-6	-	TRBJ2-1	-	CASSPGTNEQFF	TGTGCCAGCAGCCCAGGTACGAATGAGCAGTTCTTC
TRBV6-5	-	TRBJ1-2	once	CASSYSGLGGSPYTF	TGTGCCAGCAGTTACTCAGGCCTGGGGGGTAGCCCCTACACCTTC
TRBV29-1	-	TRBJ2-1	-	CSVKDSTYEQFF	TGCAGCGTTAAAGACAGTACGTATGAGCAGTTCTTC
TRBV19	-	TRBJ1-2	-	CASSIFGSTIYEEGYTF	TGTGCCAGTAGTATATTCGGAAGCACTATCTATGAGGAAGGCTACACCTTC
TRBV7-9	-	TRBJ2-1	-	CASSPSSAAYNEQFF	TGTGCCAGCAGCCCGTCGTCGGCAGCCTACAATGAGCAGTTCTTC
TRBV7-9	-	TRBJ1-3	-	CASSLGGPSSGNTIYF	TGTGCCAGCAGCTTAGGAGGCCCTAGCTCTGGAAACACCATATATTTT
TRBV19	-	TRBJ1-5	-	CASKTREWDSNQPQHF	TGTGCCAGTAAGACGAGGGAATGGGATAGCAATCAGCCCCAGCATTTT
TRBV29-1	-	TRBJ1-2	-	CSAAVNYGYTF	TGCAGCGCCGCCGTGAACTATGGCTACACCTTC
TRBV29-1	TRBD2	TRBJ2-1	-	CSVSPGLAGGKQFF	TGCAGCGTCTCCCCGGGACTAGCGGGAGGGAAGCAGTTCTTC
TRBV5-6	-	TRBJ1-1	-	CASSGPLELEAFF	TGTGCCAGCAGCGGCCCCTTGGAGCTTGAAGCTTTCTTT
TRBV2	TRBD1	TRBJ2-7	-	CASSNQKGTGLYEQYF	TGTGCCAGCAGTAATCAAAAGGGGACAGGGCTATACGAGCAGTACTTC
TRBV7-9	TRBD1	TRBJ2-3	-	CASSSWTGGETDTQYF	TGTGCCAGCAGTTCCTGGACAGGGGGCGAAACAGATACGCAGTATTTT
TRBV5-1	-	TRBJ1-1	-	CASSLSSWNTEAFF	TGCGCCAGCAGCTTGTCGAGTTGGAACACTGAAGCTTTCTTT
TRBV6-1	-	TRBJ2-7	-	CASSEVIGYEQYF	TGTGCCAGCAGTGAAGTGATTGGATACGAGCAGTACTTC
TRBV27	TRBD1	TRBJ1-5	-	CASSQTGGNQPQHF	TGTGCCAGCAGTCAAACAGGGGGCAATCAGCCCCAGCATTTT
TRBV7-3	-	TRBJ1-1	-	CASSSGGWNTEAFF	TGTGCCAGCAGCTCGGGCGGATGGAACACTGAAGCTTTCTTT
TRBV11-2	-	TRBJ2-1	-	CASSLDSYNEQFF	TGTGCCAGCAGCTTAGATTCGTACAATGAGCAGTTCTTC
TRBV27	TRBD1	TRBJ2-7	-	CASSPRTGEEQYF	TGTGCCAGCAGTCCTCGGACAGGGGAAGAGCAGTACTTC
TRBV4-1	TRBD1	TRBJ2-7	-	CASRDRDSSPYEQYF	TGCGCCAGCAGGGACCGGGACAGTTCACCCTACGAGCAGTACTTC
TRBV27	TRBD1	TRBJ2-7	-	CASSLFQGDEQYF	TGTGCCAGCAGCCTCTTTCAGGGGGACGAGCAGTACTTC
TRBV15	-	TRBJ2-5	-	CATSSPLETQYF	TGTGCCACCAGCAGTCCTCTAGAGACCCAGTACTTC
TRBV7-8	-	TRBJ2-1	-	CASSLEGSFLYNEQFF	TGTGCCAGCAGCTTAGAGGGCAGTTTTCTCTACAATGAGCAGTTCTTC
TRBV4-1	-	TRBJ1-5	-	CASSQETDSNQPQHF	TGCGCCAGCAGCCAGGAGACAGATAGCAATCAGCCCCAGCATTTT
TRBV11-2	-	TRBJ2-5	-	CASSSFAGQPQETQYF	TGTGCCAGCAGCTCGTTCGCAGGACAGCCACAAGAGACCCAGTACTTC
TRBV7-6	TRBD2	TRBJ2-7	once	CASSRLAGGLREQYF	TGTGCCAGCAGTCGACTAGCGGGAGGCCTACGAGAGCAGTACTTC
TRBV6-5	-	TRBJ2-7	-	CASAQGMHEQYF	TGTGCCAGTGCACAGGGAATGCACGAGCAGTACTTC
TRBV6-5	TRBD1	TRBJ1-2	-	CASSYGTGDYGYTF	TGTGCCAGCAGTTACGGTACAGGGGACTATGGCTACACCTTC
TRBV7-6	TRBD2	TRBJ2-1	once	CASSNPGLADLGEQFF	TGTGCCAGCAGTAACCCGGGACTAGCGGACCTAGGGGAGCAGTTCTTC
TRBV4-1	-	TRBJ1-2	-	CASSHLDRNYGYTF	TGCGCCAGCAGCCACTTGGACCGTAACTATGGCTACACCTTC
TRBV5-4	TRBD1	TRBJ2-7	-	CASRYGTVGDGEQYF	TGTGCCAGCAGGTATGGGACAGTTGGGGACGGAGAGCAGTACTTC
TRBV2	TRBD2	TRBJ2-7	-	CASSEQAGLSYEQYF	TGTGCCAGCAGTGAACAAGCGGGGCTCTCCTACGAGCAGTACTTC
TRBV4-1	-	TRBJ1-3	-	CASSQPGWDGNTIYF	TGCGCCAGCAGCCAACCGGGGTGGGACGGAAACACCATATATTTT
TRBV7-3	TRBD2	TRBJ2-1	-	CASSPSGRGGIFNEQFF	TGTGCCAGCAGCCCCTCCGGGCGGGGGGGGATTTTCAATGAGCAGTTCTTC
TRBV19	TRBD1	TRBJ1-2	few	CASEGQSGYTF	TGTGCCAGTGAGGGACAGTCCGGCTACACCTTC
TRBV9	TRBD1	TRBJ1-1	-	CASSVGIQGAVNTEAFF	TGTGCCAGCAGCGTAGGAATACAGGGGGCGGTGAACACTGAAGCTTTCTTT
TRBV5-1	-	TRBJ2-7	-	CASTALGTGYEQYF	TGCGCCAGCACCGCTTTGGGGACGGGCTACGAGCAGTACTTC
TRBV2	-	TRBJ2-7	-	CASSVVQNEQYF	TGTGCCAGCAGTGTGGTACAGAACGAGCAGTACTTC
TRBV10-1	-	TRBJ2-5	-	CASSDSGEKTQYF	TGCGCCAGCAGTGATTCAGGGGAGAAGACCCAGTACTTC
TRBV5-4	TRBD1	TRBJ2-1	-	CASSLYDRGVYNEQFF	TGTGCCAGCAGCTTGTACGACAGGGGAGTCTACAATGAGCAGTTCTTC
TRBV28	TRBD1	TRBJ2-7	-	CATGQGEPYEQYF	TGTGCCACCGGACAGGGGGAACCCTACGAGCAGTACTTC
TRBV30	-	TRBJ2-3	-	CAWSVGANPWTDTQYF	TGTGCCTGGAGTGTAGGCGCTAATCCATGGACAGATACGCAGTATTTT
TRBV9	-	TRBJ2-3	-	CASSVEGQGLHTDTQYF	TGTGCCAGCAGCGTAGAGGGGCAGGGACTTCACACAGATACGCAGTATTTT
TRBV7-6	-	TRBJ2-2	-	CASSPSTGQTGELFF	TGTGCCAGCAGCCCCTCCACAGGACAAACCGGGGAGCTGTTTTTT
TRBV13	-	TRBJ2-1	-	CASSHPDDGDEQFF	TGTGCCAGCAGCCATCCAGACGACGGGGACGAGCAGTTCTTC
TRBV7-2	-	TRBJ1-5	once	CASSSGPDSNQPQHF	TGTGCCAGCAGCTCCGGGCCAGATAGCAATCAGCCCCAGCATTTT
TRBV5-1	-	TRBJ1-1	-	CASSLDGYNTEAFF	TGCGCCAGCAGCTTGGACGGCTACAACACTGAAGCTTTCTTT
TRBV6-5	-	TRBJ1-6	-	CASSYGSGMVALHF	TGTGCCAGCAGTTACGGATCAGGCATGGTGGCCCTCCACTTT
TRBV7-8	-	TRBJ1-6	-	CASSLGYGRVSPLHF	TGTGCCAGCAGCTTGGGGTACGGGAGGGTTTCACCCCTCCACTTT
TRBV27	-	TRBJ2-5	-	CASSLEQGEETQYF	TGTGCCAGCAGTTTAGAACAGGGAGAAGAGACCCAGTACTTC
TRBV10-3	-	TRBJ2-3	-	CATTEGDLDTQYF	TGTGCCACCACCGAGGGGGATCTGGATACGCAGTATTTT
TRBV6-6	TRBD1	TRBJ2-7	-	CASSYPGQGPSYEQYF	TGTGCCAGCAGTTACCCCGGACAGGGTCCCTCCTACGAGCAGTACTTC
TRBV28	-	TRBJ1-1	-	CASSLVTAPNTEAFF	TGTGCCAGCAGTTTAGTGACGGCTCCGAACACTGAAGCTTTCTTT
TRBV6-1	-	TRBJ1-6	-	CASSEAQYRLFDSPLHF	TGTGCCAGCAGTGAAGCTCAATATCGACTCTTTGATTCACCCCTCCACTTT